Included here is one TCR beta chain sequence, with context. The antigen remains undetermined. This record comes from a study of breast tumors, draining lymph nodes, adjacent tissues. Study results and caveats: Tumor T cell lymph node origin was a supported hypothesis, not proven. Data fit most tumor T cells coming from lymph node, expanding in tumor. Luminal-like breast cancer showed significantly greater tumor-nontumor repertoire similarity than basal-like breast cancer did. Tumors had less TCR diversity than lymph nodes, more than nontumor tissue.

Samples came from axillary lymph nodes draining the breast cancer. One entry per CDR3 protein results from TCRdb running MiXCR on the multiplex PCR reads. Here the sample spans about 200,000 distinct CDR3 sequences, under 40% being singletons. V dropped 3 bases and J dropped 8; count of bases not matched to a gene: 8. The germline V gene encodes CDR1 SGHAT and CDR2 FQNNGV. The length of the CDR3 is 16 residues. The chain employs TRBV11-2 and TRBJ1-4; TRBD1 agrees at 11 bases. The sequenced sample consisted of axillary lymph node tissue. The receptor was isolated from a female donor with breast cancer. Some clones in this sample may be carry-over from other donors' samples. As DNA, the CDR3 is TGTGCCAGCAGCTTTAGAAAAGGGACAGGGGGAGAAAAACTGTTTTTT. As protein: CASSFRKGTGGEKLFF.